Below are 15 T cell receptor beta chains sequenced from a single sample in a study of Graves' ophthalmopathy and Graves' hyperthyroidism. Transcripts of RNA were the source for amplifying TCR beta CDR3 regions. Following a first-round RT-PCR that used HTBI primers, a second-round multiplex PCR was carried out. TCRdb reprocessed the multiplex PCR reads via MiXCR and lists one record per CDR3 protein. This table holds approximately 500,000 distinct CDR3 sequences, about 15% found once. Sequencing used blood. The receptors were gathered from a woman aged 25-40 years with Graves' ophthalmopathy.

The V gene is TRBV29-1, the J gene TRBJ1-2; D gene uncertain. The germline V and J ends were trimmed by 4 bases and 4 bases, with 13 bases remaining between them. CDR3 size: 13 residues. Germline CDR1 is SQVTM and CDR2 is ANQGSEA. The chain's CDR3 is CSVGLPWGYGYTF. As DNA, the CDR3 is TGCAGCGTTGGACTCCCGTGGGGCTATGGCTACACCTTC.

The chain is built from TRBV5-1 and TRBJ2-7; tentatively, D is TRBD1 or TRBD2 (5 bases each). The CDR3 runs 13 residues. In germline, CDR1 is SGHRS, CDR2 YFSETQ. V dropped 3 bases and J dropped 3 bases, with 10 bases sitting between them. CDR3 residues: CASSSGPGYEQYF. In DNA form, the CDR3 reads TGCGCCAGCAGCTCGGGACCTGGCTACGAGCAGTACTTC.

This clonotype was recorded many times. This rearrangement joins TRBV20-1 to TRBJ1-2; D is unclear. This CDR3 comprises 15 residues. V lost 0 bases to trimming and J lost 0 bases, with 11 bases between them. The V gene's germline CDR1 is DFQATT and CDR2 SNEGSKA (reference sequence). CDR3 DNA sequence: TGCAGTGCTAGAGATCTGTCGGGCGCTAACTATGGCTACACCTTC. It yields the protein CSARDLSGANYGYTF.

The V gene is TRBV6-1, the J gene TRBJ1-1; D call uncertain. CDR1 is MNHNS, CDR2 SASEGT, per germline. V was trimmed by 7 bases and J by 1 base, leaving 13 bases between them. The CDR3 contains 14 residues. In DNA, the CDR3 is TGTGCCAGCATCCCTTGGGTCGGGAACACTGAAGCTTTCTTT. As protein: CASIPWVGNTEAFF.

V usage is TRBV9 and J usage is TRBJ1-2, with TRBD1 matching over 7 bases. Unmatched junction bases numbered 3, after V lost 6 bases and J lost 7 bases. Germline V gene lookup returns CDR1 SGDLS and CDR2 YYNGEE. This CDR3 region has 11 residues. In nucleotides, the CDR3 is TGTGCCAGCAACAGGGGCGGTGGCTACACCTTC. Translated, it gives CASNRGGGYTF.

The V call is TRBV11-3, the J call TRBJ2-2; D possibly corresponds to TRBD2 (6 bases). Germline V gene data show CDR1 as SGHNT and CDR2 as YENEEA. Trimming cost V 0 bases and J 13 bases, with 18 bases left between them. The CDR3 runs to 15 residues. The CDR3 is CASSLEGTPESGLFF. CDR3 in DNA: TGTGCCAGCAGCTTAGAAGGGACTCCAGAAAGTGGGCTGTTTTTT.

This clonotype was counted many times. This sequence joins TRBV5-1 and TRBJ2-4; the D gene is possibly TRBD1 (6 bases). Trimming left V 4 bases short and J 7 bases short, with 15 bases between. Germline CDR1 SGHRS, CDR2 YFSETQ. The CDR3 is 14 residues long. This CDR3 reads CASSHRDTRNIQYF. CDR3 bases: TGCGCCAGCAGCCACAGGGACACTCGGAACATTCAGTACTTC.

This clonotype was seen ten or more times. The chain couples TRBV6-5 to TRBJ2-7; D is uncertain. The V gene's germline CDR1 is MNHEY and CDR2 SVGAGI. The CDR3 extends over 11 amino acids. V was cut by 3 bases and J by 7 bases, with 7 bases left in between. As DNA, the CDR3 is TGTGCCAGCAGTTATCGCAGGGAGCAGTACTTC. Its translation: CASSYRREQYF.

There are many counts of this clonotype. The V and J genes are TRBV11-3 and TRBJ2-7; no reliable D call. V gave up 2 bases and J gave up 6 bases, with 5 bases separating them. Germline CDR1 is SGHNT and CDR2 is YENEEA. The CDR3 loop spans 11 amino acids. CDR3 in amino acids: CASSLFREQYF. Written as DNA, the CDR3 is TGTGCCAGCAGCTTATTTCGCGAGCAGTACTTC.

This clonotype was observed at least ten times. One end of the junction does not line up with germline, which may come from a read error. The chain uses TRBV20-1 and TRBJ1-2; 8 bases match TRBD1. CDR3 length equals 13 residues. CDR1 and CDR2 (germline): DFQATT, SNEGSKA (reference sequence). In nucleotides, the CDR3 is TGCAGTGCCCCAGGACAGGGCGAAGCGTGGTACCTCTTC. Its protein product is CSAPGQGEAWYLF.

The chain links TRBV12-3 or TRBV12-4 to TRBJ1-2, with D hard to call. V lost 7 bases and J 4 bases, leaving 13 bases between the germline ends. CDR3 length equals 13 residues. CDR3 DNA: TGTGCCAGCACCCCGGACCGAAGCTATGGCTACACCTTC. Amino acids: CASTPDRSYGYTF.

This clonotype was counted ten times or more. CDR3 coding DNA: TGTGCCATCAGTGAATGGGACAGAATACATAATTCACCCCTCCACTTT. Translation gives CAISEWDRIHNSPLHF. The chain recombines TRBV10-3 with TRBJ1-6, with 7 bases identical to TRBD1. Losses at the gene ends were 3 bases for V and 5 bases for J; bases not matched to a gene: 7. This CDR3 has 16 amino acids. Germline CDR1 ENHRY, CDR2 SYGVKD.

The chain combines TRBV6-5 with TRBJ1-2; no definite D call. Germline lookup yields CDR1 MNHEY and CDR2 SVGAGI. Trimming cost V 5 bases and J 8 bases, with 12 bases left between them. The length of the CDR3 is 12 residues. The CDR3 here is CASSLTPGGYTF. Written as DNA, the CDR3 is TGTGCCAGCAGTCTAACGCCCGGGGGCTACACCTTC.

This clonotype was observed many times. The rearrangement joins TRBV30 to TRBJ2-4; D is undetermined. CDR1 is GTSNPN, CDR2 SVGIG, per germline (reference sequence). The ends were cut back, 1 base at V and 0 bases at J, with 4 bases in the middle. This CDR3 comprises 13 residues. The CDR3 sequence is CAWSGLAKNIQYF. The CDR3 DNA sequence: TGTGCCTGGAGTGGACTAGCCAAAAACATTCAGTACTTC. The variable domain in full, completed from reference TRBV30 and TRBJ2-4, reads SQTIHQWPATLVQPVGSPLSLECTVEGTSNPNLYWYRQAAGRGLQLLFYSVGIGQISSEVPQNLSASRPQDRQFILSSKKLLLSDSGFYLCAWSGLAKNIQYFGAGTRLSVL.

Many counts were recorded for this clonotype. CDR3 in amino acids: CAWTGGTSYEQYF. In nucleotides, the CDR3 is TGTGCCTGGACGGGGGGGACCTCCTACGAGCAGTACTTC. The V and J genes are TRBV30 and TRBJ2-7; TRBD2 matches 8 bases. CDR1 is GTSNPN, CDR2 SVGIG, per germline (reference sequence). The CDR3 runs 13 residues. Germline trimming cut 4 bases from V and 0 bases from J; bases unmatched to any gene: 2.